Included here is one TCR beta chain sequence, with context. The antigen is undetermined. The use of genomic DNA as template underpinned the TCR beta VDJ and CDR3 profiling. TCRdb passed the reads through MiXCR, listing each CDR3 protein once. This sample has 180,000 or so distinct CDR3 sequences, with roughly 50% found just once. Patients selected for sequencing had displayed CD8+CD57+ cell expansion by flow cytometry. Patients were treatment-naive when blood was sampled. The data are from a study of CD8+CD57+ T cells in acquired aplastic anemia. Study background: The mean DNA yield obtained from sorted CD4+ and CD8+ cells came to 3 to 3.5 ug. Study results and limitations: The number of CD8+ CDR3 sequences shared by patients and controls was approximately 28.

V was pared by 8 bases and J by 7 bases, with 20 bases between. Germline CDR1 is SNHLY and CDR2 is FYNNEI. The CDR3 spans 14 residues. The V and J genes are TRBV2 and TRBJ1-2; D possibly corresponds to TRBD1 (6 bases). The sample comprised sorted CD4+, CD8+, or CD8+CD57+ T cells (not recorded which) from PBMCs. This receptor was taken from a human donor with aplastic anemia. This CDR3 is CASRASGGASGYTF. The CDR3 nucleotides are TGTGCCAGCCGGGCGAGTGGGGGGGCATCTGGCTACACCTTC.